Here is one T cell receptor beta chain with its context. Its antigen is not known. Each sample's cDNA came from eight separate reactions. Template switching was used to attach UMIs, which incorporated a 6-nucleotide sample barcode. TCRdb derives one entry per CDR3 protein from the 5' RACE reads, leaving out DNA. Its clone listing holds 150,000 to 200,000 distinct CDR3 sequences. Every single donor had a roughly 2.7 ml blood sample drawn. CDR1 is KGHSH and CDR2 is LQKENI in the germline V gene. There are 11 residues in the CDR3. The data derive from a study of monozygotic twins with inflammatory bowel disease. Whole-study findings and limits: By inverse Simpson index, TCRbeta diversity was lower in IBD patients than in healthy co-twins.

This sequence joins TRBV18 and TRBJ2-7. Sequenced sample: blood. The sequence was collected from a human donor with ulcerative colitis or Crohn's disease, or a healthy co-twin of an affected twin (not recorded which). The CDR3: CASSGDYEQYF.